This is a list of T cell receptor beta chains from one sample in a study of blood T cell repertoires in COVID-19. The data were produced by immunoSEQ multiplex PCR, yet TCRdb's version contains in-frame clones alone and is incomplete. Of 220,000 or so clones in the sample, more than 75% were seen once. Sequenced material: peripheral blood. The receptors here all came from a man between 45 and 60 years old who had recovered from COVID-19. CDR3s include the opening cysteine and the closing phenylalanine or tryptophan. The D gene is left open where the match is weak. Size is omitted from some rows. Given values are once, few, many or a class for expanded clones.

d_call	v_call	j_call	clone_size	cdr3_nt	cdr3_aa
TRBD2	TRBV6-5	TRBJ2-7	few	TGTGCCAGCAGTTCCCGACTAGCGGGACTCTACGAGCAGTACTTC	CASSSRLAGLYEQYF
TRBD1	TRBV6-6	TRBJ1-1	once	TGTGCCAGCATCCGACAGGGGGCCACTGAAGCTTTCTTT	CASIRQGATEAFF
.	TRBV6-6	TRBJ2-7	.	TGTGCCAGCAGTCAACGCGACAGTTATGGCGAGCAGTACTTC	CASSQRDSYGEQYF
TRBD2	TRBV30	TRBJ2-3	.	TGTGCCTGGAGCTCGGGACTAGCTTTTGCAGATACGCAGTATTTT	CAWSSGLAFADTQYF
.	TRBV7-9	TRBJ1-3	.	TGTGCCAGCAGCGAGGACAGAAGTCACGGAAACACCATATATTTT	CASSEDRSHGNTIYF
.	TRBV19	TRBJ1-5	.	TGTGCCACCGCGCCGGGGGTAGGCAATCAGCCCCAGCATTTT	CATAPGVGNQPQHF
TRBD1	TRBV7-2	TRBJ1-1	once	TGTGCCAGCAGCTTAGGTCCAACCTCAGGGGGCACTGAAGCTTTCTTT	CASSLGPTSGGTEAFF
TRBD1	TRBV27	TRBJ1-5	.	TGTGCCAGCAGTCCCACAGGGGGTTTTCGGCGCAATCAGCCCCAGCATTTT	CASSPTGGFRRNQPQHF
TRBD1	TRBV18	TRBJ1-3	few	TGTGCCAGCTCAGAAACAGGGGGAGACGGAAACACCATATATTTT	CASSETGGDGNTIYF
.	TRBV7-9	TRBJ2-4	few	TGTGCCAGCAGCTTATCCGCCGGGGGAGCCAGAAACATTCAGTACTTC	CASSLSAGGARNIQYF
TRBD2	TRBV5-4	TRBJ2-1	few	TGTGCCAGCAGCCTGCTGACTAGCGGGAGAAATCATGAGCAGTTCTTC	CASSLLTSGRNHEQFF
.	TRBV4-1	TRBJ2-1	.	TGCGCCAGCAGTACTTCTCTGGGGGGTGTAGGGCAGTTCTTC	CASSTSLGGVGQFF
TRBD2	TRBV20-1	TRBJ2-1	.	TGCTCATGGACTAGGGGTAATGAGCAGTTCTTC	CSWTRGNEQFF
.	TRBV2	TRBJ2-5	few	TGTGCCAGCACCCCGCAAGAGACCCAGTACTTC	CASTPQETQYF
TRBD2	TRBV3-1/TRBV3-2	TRBJ2-7	once	TGTGCCAGCAGCGCCTTAGCGGGAGGGTACTACGAGCAGTACTTC	CASSALAGGYYEQYF
.	TRBV18	TRBJ2-7	.	TGTGCCAGCTCGCTTACCAGGGGGGACGAGCAGTACTTC	CASSLTRGDEQYF
TRBD1	TRBV3-1/TRBV3-2	TRBJ2-3	.	TGTGCCAGCAGCCAAGGGTCCGGGACAGGGTCGTATACGCAGTATTTT	CASSQGSGTGSYTQYF
.	TRBV27	TRBJ2-2	.	TGTGCCAGCAGTTTAACCAGGGTGGGCACCGGGGAGCTGTTTTTT	CASSLTRVGTGELFF
TRBD1	TRBV7-9	TRBJ1-1	many	TGTGCCAGCAGCTTAGATCAGGGGGCGCGGGACACTGAAGCTTTCTTT	CASSLDQGARDTEAFF
TRBD2	TRBV19	TRBJ2-5	once	TGTGCCAGTAGTCCGCGCCCCCTCCTAGCGGGAGAACCCCAGTACTTC	CASSPRPLLAGEPQYF
.	TRBV30	TRBJ1-6	.	TGTGCCTGGAGTGAAAAGTCCAGCTCCTATAATTCACCCCTCCACTTT	CAWSEKSSSYNSPLHF
TRBD2	TRBV2	TRBJ2-5	.	TGTGCCAGCAAAGGAGCCGGGGGACGAGGGAGGGAGAGAGAGACCCAGTACTTC	CASKGAGGRGRERETQYF
.	TRBV19	TRBJ2-6	.	TGTGCCAGTACTACTGGGGCCAACGTCCTGACTTTC	CASTTGANVLTF
.	TRBV4-1	TRBJ2-1	once	TGCGCCAGCAGCCAAGGTGCGACGTACAGCCCCTTAGGGCAGTTCTTC	CASSQGATYSPLGQFF
.	TRBV27	TRBJ2-7	.	TGTGCCAGCAGTCCCAGACTAGTCTTTGAGCAGTACTTC	CASSPRLVFEQYF
TRBD1	TRBV7-9	TRBJ2-3	.	TGTGCCAGCAGCGCCGGGACAGAGGCGGGCACAGATACGCAGTATTTT	CASSAGTEAGTDTQYF
.	TRBV5-8	TRBJ2-6	.	TGTGCCAGCAGTACAGGGCAGGGGTGGACTGGGGCCAACGTCCTGACTTTC	CASSTGQGWTGANVLTF
.	TRBV28	TRBJ2-1	.	TGTGCCAGCAGTCCGGGTGAGAAGCAGTTCTTC	CASSPGEKQFF
TRBD1	TRBV6-5	TRBJ2-4	once	TGTGCCAGCAGAGGGACAGTAGCCAAAAACATTCAGTACTTC	CASRGTVAKNIQYF
.	TRBV5-1	TRBJ1-6	.	TGCGCCAGCAGCTTGGATGCAGGCACAGCTAATTCACCCCTCCACTTT	CASSLDAGTANSPLHF
.	TRBV27	TRBJ1-4	.	TGTGCCAGCAGCCCGATCCCACAGGGAACTAATGAAAAACTGTTTTTT	CASSPIPQGTNEKLFF
.	TRBV4-2	TRBJ1-2	.	TGTGCCAGCAGCCAAGACTACTCTGGGCCGCCATATGGCTACACCTTC	CASSQDYSGPPYGYTF
TRBD1	TRBV27	TRBJ2-7	.	TGTGCCAGCAGTACCGGGACAGGGGGCGGTTCCCGGGGCGAGCAGTACTTC	CASSTGTGGGSRGEQYF
.	TRBV20-1	TRBJ2-7	.	TGCAGTGCTAGTCGACAGTCAACTTACGAGCAGTACTTC	CSASRQSTYEQYF
TRBD1	TRBV19	TRBJ2-7	.	TGTGCCAGTAGTTACGGGACAGGGGGCATGTACGAGCAGTACTTC	CASSYGTGGMYEQYF
TRBD1	TRBV6-5	TRBJ2-7	once	TGTGCCAGCAGTCGAGGGACAGCCTACGAGCAGTACTTC	CASSRGTAYEQYF
.	TRBV5-4	TRBJ2-7	.	TGTGCCAGCAGCTTTGGACAGAGAGACGAGCAGTACTTC	CASSFGQRDEQYF
TRBD2	TRBV6-1	TRBJ2-7	few	TGTGCCAGCAGTGAAACGGGACTAGCGGTTTACGAGCAGTACTTC	CASSETGLAVYEQYF
.	TRBV5-1	TRBJ2-5	.	TGCGCCAGCAGCTCTCTTACTCAAGAGACCCAGTACTTC	CASSSLTQETQYF
.	TRBV7-8	TRBJ2-2	.	TGTGCCAGCAGCCCCGTCGGAGGGATCGACACCGGGGAGCTGTTTTTT	CASSPVGGIDTGELFF
TRBD1	TRBV27	TRBJ1-2	.	TGTGCCAGCAGGCCCCCGGGACAGGGGATTACTGGCTACACCTTC	CASRPPGQGITGYTF
TRBD2	TRBV24-1	TRBJ2-1	.	TGTGCCACGCGGACTAGCGGGACCAATGAGCAGTTCTTC	CATRTSGTNEQFF
.	TRBV20-1	TRBJ2-1	.	TGCAGTGCTCTGAGCGGGGAGCAGTTCTTC	CSALSGEQFF
.	TRBV25-1	TRBJ1-2	once	TGTGCCAGCAGTGAAGTAGCGGGCAGTGGCTACACCTTC	CASSEVAGSGYTF
TRBD1	TRBV19	TRBJ1-5	.	TGTGCCAGTAGTATCGGCCAGGGGGCTAGGGGCAATCAGCCCCAGCATTTT	CASSIGQGARGNQPQHF
.	TRBV12-3/TRBV12-4	TRBJ1-5	few	TGTGCCAGCAGTTCGGAGGGCCATCAGCCCCAGCATTTT	CASSSEGHQPQHF
.	TRBV24-1	TRBJ2-1	.	TGTGCCACCAGTGCTCTATCGTCAGGGGCGTACAATGAGCAGTTCTTC	CATSALSSGAYNEQFF
TRBD1	TRBV28	TRBJ1-2	few	TGTGCCAGCAGTCGGACAGGGGGCAGTGGCTACACCTTC	CASSRTGGSGYTF